The present entry profiles one T cell receptor beta chain with its context. The antigen remains unidentified. General study points: In terms of TCR gene usage, tumor memory CD4+ T cells clustered together with blood and lymph node memory CD4+ cells, as well as with lymph node naive CD4+ cells.

The TRBV12-4/TRBJ1-2 clonotypes were amplified using barcode primers with ligated adaptors. Via MiXCR, TCRdb re-called the multiplex PCR reads, giving one row per CDR3 protein. The sample holds approximately 730 distinct CDR3 sequences, about 13% seen once. CDR3 length equals 14 residues. V dropped 5 bases and J dropped 2; count of bases not matched to a gene: 5. The V gene is TRBV12-3 or TRBV12-4, the J gene TRBJ1-2; 7 positions agree with TRBD1. This TCR was sampled from a female donor with breast cancer. Sequenced sample: naive CD4+ T cells sorted from blood. Subset: naive CD4+ T cells, CD4+CD45RA+CD25-. CDR3 protein: CASSLTGSNYGYTF. The CDR3, as DNA: TGTGCCAGCAGTCTGACAGGGTCCAACTATGGCTACACCTTC.